Shown below are 12 T cell receptor beta chains from a single sample sequenced in a study of blood T cell repertoires in COVID-19. TCRdb keeps only in-frame clones here, not all; method: immunoSEQ multiplex PCR. The sample consists of about 78,000 clones, around nine tenths of them appearing once. Sequenced sample: peripheral blood. The source is a man aged 50-59 years with active or convalescent COVID-19.

The rearrangement links TRBV7-2 to TRBJ2-2, with 7 bases lining up with TRBD1. J lost 1 base, V lost 5 bases, and 7 bases had no gene match. The CDR3 spans 16 residues. Germline CDR1 is SGHTA and CDR2 is FQGNSA. CDR3 bases: TGTGCCAGCAGCACAGGGACAGTAAAGAACACCGGGGAGCTGTTTTTT. This translates into CASSTGTVKNTGELFF.

The J gene is TRBJ2-2, the V gene TRBV7-9; D possibly corresponds to TRBD2 (5 bases). There are 14 residues in the CDR3. Looked up from germline, CDR1 is SEHNR and CDR2 is FQNEAQ (reference sequence). V was cut by 4 bases and J by 6 bases, with 12 bases left in between. CDR3 region: CASSSTPGSGELFF. In DNA, the CDR3 is TGTGCCAGCAGCTCTACCCCGGGGTCCGGGGAGCTGTTTTTT.

The V gene is TRBV10-2, the J gene TRBJ1-5; possible D gene TRBD1, 6 bases. The germline V gene encodes CDR1 WSHSY and CDR2 SAAADI. The CDR3 covers 15 residues. The V end was cut by 3 bases, the J end by 3 bases, with 12 bases between. The CDR3 DNA sequence: TGCGCCAGCAGTGACAGGGGATTATTCAATCAGCCCCAGCATTTT. Amino acids: CASSDRGLFNQPQHF.

The chain carries TRBV5-1 and TRBJ1-5, with 8 nucleotides matching TRBD1. CDR3 length: 14 residues. Germline V gene sequence: CDR1 SGHRS, CDR2 YFSETQ. V was pared by 3 bases and J by 5 bases, with 4 bases of the junction left unmatched. The CDR3 bases are TGCGCCAGCAGCTCAGGGGGCATCGATCAGCCCCAGCATTTT. Its translation: CASSSGGIDQPQHF.

This clone turned up a few times. The chain joins TRBV5-4 to TRBJ2-1; 10 bases are a match to TRBD2. In germline, CDR1 is SGHNT, CDR2 YYREEE (reference sequence). The V segment lost 5 bases and the J segment 4 bases; nucleotides outside the gene matches: 6. The CDR3 covers 15 residues. The chain's CDR3 is CASRTAGGPYNEQFF. The DNA of the CDR3 is TGTGCCAGCAGGACAGCGGGGGGGCCTTACAATGAGCAGTTCTTC. Complete variable domain (other parts from reference TRBV5-4 and TRBJ2-1): ETGVTQSPTHLIKTRGQQVTLRCSSQSGHNTVSWYQQALGQGPQFIFQYYREEENGRGNFPPRFSGLQFPNYSSELNVNALELDDSALYLCASRTAGGPYNEQFFGPGTRLTVL.

Here the CDR3 reads CATTGTGNTEAFF. The CDR3 region has the DNA TGTGCCACCACCGGGACAGGAAACACTGAAGCTTTCTTT. The chain recombines TRBV6-6 with TRBJ1-1, with 8 nucleotides matching TRBD1. The trim removed 10 bases at V and 2 bases at J, leaving 6 bases unmatched. Germline V CDR1 and CDR2: MNHNY, SVGAGI (reference sequence). The CDR3 is 13 amino acids.

This clone was detected ten times or more. The J gene is TRBJ1-1, the V gene TRBV18; 9 nucleotides align to TRBD1. This CDR3 is built from 16 residues. CDR1 KGHSH and CDR2 LQKENI come from the germline V gene. V lost 3 bases to trimming and J lost 0 bases; unmatched junction nucleotides: 5. For the CDR3, the DNA is TGTGCCAGCTCACCTCAAACAGGGGGCTTGAACACTGAAGCTTTCTTT. It encodes CASSPQTGGLNTEAFF.

V is TRBV28 and J is TRBJ1-2; 8 bases agree with TRBD1. The CDR3 length is 12 residues. CDR1 is MDHEN and CDR2 is SYDVKM in the germline V gene. V lost 6 bases and J lost 10; bases outside the gene matches: 7. CDR3 sequence reads: CASSLGQELYTF. The DNA of the CDR3 is TGTGCCAGCAGCTTGGGACAGGAACTCTACACCTTC.

Turning to this clone: The identical CDR3 is also encoded by other nucleotide sequences in the sample. In DNA, the CDR3 is TGCGCCAGCAGCTTGGGACAGGGTGGATACGAGCAGTACTTC. Translation: CASSLGQGGYEQYF. The chain joins TRBV5-1 to TRBJ2-7, with TRBD1 matching 7 bases. CDR1 and CDR2 from the germline V gene are SGHRS and YFSETQ. The CDR3 contains 14 residues. Trimming at V came to 0 bases and at J to 4 bases, leaving 4 bases not matched to a gene. Together with reference TRBV5-1 and TRBJ2-7, the CDR3 gives the full variable domain: KAGVTQTPRYLIKTRGQQVTLSCSPISGHRSVSWYQQTPGQGLQFLFEYFSETQRNKGNFPGRFSGRQFSNSRSEMNVSTLELGDSALYLCASSLGQGGYEQYFGPGTRLTVT.

This clone showed up just once. The gene calls are TRBV6-2 or TRBV6-3 and TRBJ2-5, with 12 bases matching TRBD2. The CDR3 has 16 amino acids. Germline CDR1 and CDR2: MNHEY and SVGEGT. After removal of 4 bases from V and 7 bases from J, the junction contained 10 bases not matched to a gene. The CDR3 sequence is CASSFTSSGGAGTQYF. The CDR3 DNA reads as TGTGCCAGCAGTTTTACGTCTAGCGGGGGGGCAGGGACCCAGTACTTC.

The chain is built from TRBV28 and TRBJ1-5, with a weak D call TRBD1 (6 bases). This CDR3 is built from 14 residues. CDR1 is MDHEN and CDR2 is SYDVKM in the germline V gene. V was cut by 5 bases and J by 2 bases, with 10 bases left in between. Here the CDR3 DNA reads TGTGCCAGCAGTACGACAGGTGGCAATCAGCCCCAGCATTTT. It encodes CASSTTGGNQPQHF.

This sequence joins TRBV5-6 and TRBJ1-4; the D gene is possibly TRBD1 (5 bases). The ends were cut back, 4 bases at V and 6 bases at J, with 16 bases in the middle. CDR1 and CDR2 (germline): SGHDT, YYEEEE. The CDR3 consists of 15 residues. The CDR3 bases are TGTGCCAGCAGCCCCGGGTCGGGACTGTATGAAAAACTGTTTTTT. It yields the protein CASSPGSGLYEKLFF.